This T cell receptor beta chain was identified during a study of blood T cell repertoires in COVID-19. The germline V gene has CDR1 LNHDA and CDR2 SQIVND (reference sequence). V shed 3 bases and J 4 bases; nucleotides not matched to a gene: 4. The length of the CDR3 is 14 residues. Data came from immunoSEQ multiplex PCR; TCRdb stores just in-frame clones and leaves some out. The sample lists some 310,000 clones; about nine tenths were seen once. This TCR was sampled from a man aged 50-59 years with active or convalescent COVID-19. The chain recombines TRBV19 with TRBJ2-3, with TRBD2 identical over 7 bases. Sequencing used peripheral blood. CDR3 residues: CASSIGGSADTQYF. CDR3 nucleotide sequence: TGTGCCAGTAGTATCGGCGGGAGCGCAGATACGCAGTATTTT. The full variable domain, in which reference TRBV19 and TRBJ2-3 provide the parts outside the CDR3, is DGGITQSPKYLFRKEGQNVTLSCEQNLNHDAMYWYRQDPGQGLRLIYYSQIVNDFQKGDIAEGYSVSREKKESFPLTVTSAQKNPTAFYLCASSIGGSADTQYFGPGTRLTVL.